These 20 T cell receptor beta chains came from one sample sequenced in a study of vaccination and CD4 T cells after COVID-19. No antigen is known for these receptors. Regarding treatment: roughly nine-day PBMC culture with coronavirus spike peptide pools or control peptides (ViraFEST assay). With the Oncomine TCR Beta short-read assay, DNA from cultured CD4+ T cells was sequenced. One entry per CDR3 protein results from TCRdb running MiXCR on the PCR reads. The table records more than 15,000 distinct CDR3 sequences, over 55% of them present only once. The material sequenced was CD4+ T cells from blood, cultured in vitro, taken after SARS-CoV-2 vaccination. The receptors were gathered from a human donor who had recovered from COVID-19.

This chain uses TRBV20-1 with TRBJ2-3; 14 bases line up with TRBD2. Per the germline V gene, CDR1 is DFQATT and CDR2 is SNEGSKA (reference sequence). This CDR3 region has 19 residues. J was trimmed by 0 bases and V by 6 bases; bases with no gene match: 14. The CDR3 DNA follows: TGCAGTGCCGGGTATGGGACTAGCGGGGGCTTAACGAGCACAGATACGCAGTATTTT. This codes for CSAGYGTSGGLTSTDTQYF.

The chain links TRBV7-7 to TRBJ2-5, with TRBD1 as a possible D gene (5 bases). This CDR3 is 15 amino acids long. Per germline, CDR1 SSHAT and CDR2 FNYEAQ (reference sequence). Between the trimmed V and J ends, which lost 5 bases and 0 bases, there was a span of 13 bases. The DNA for the CDR3 is TGTGCCAGCAGCCGTGGATCAGGGTACCAAGAGACCCAGTACTTC. As protein: CASSRGSGYQETQYF.

There are a few counts of this clonotype. The chain is built from TRBV6-2 or TRBV6-3 and TRBJ1-5, with TRBD1 matching over 7 bases. The V gene's germline CDR1 is MNHEY and CDR2 SVGEGT. The CDR3 has 15 amino acids. V lost 6 bases and J lost 3; bases outside the gene matches: 8. The CDR3: CASRGGTAINQPQHF. CDR3 bases: TGTGCCAGCAGGGGAGGGACAGCAATCAATCAGCCCCAGCATTTT.

The CDR3 protein is CASSFDRVVNTEAFF. The CDR3, as DNA: TGTGCCAGCAGCTTCGACAGGGTGGTGAACACTGAAGCTTTCTTT. This chain joins TRBV7-2 and TRBJ1-1, with 7 positions matching TRBD1. Germline-derived CDR1 and CDR2 are SGHTA and FQGNSA. The CDR3 runs 15 residues. V lost 3 bases and J lost 0; bases outside the gene matches: 4.

The rearrangement links TRBV7-2 to TRBJ1-2; TRBD1 matches at 9 bases. V shed 1 base, J shed 2 bases, and the junction held 5 bases outside the gene matches. CDR1 is SGHTA, CDR2 FQGNSA, per germline. The CDR3 extends over 16 amino acids. The CDR3 DNA sequence: TGTGCCAGCAGCTTAGTGGGGACAGGGATAAACTATGGCTACACCTTC. Its protein product is CASSLVGTGINYGYTF. The whole variable domain, remainder taken from reference TRBV7-2 and TRBJ1-2, is GAGVSQSPSNKVTEKGKDVELRCDPISGHTALYWYRQSLGQGLEFLIYFQGNSAPDKSGLPSDRFSAERTGGSVSTLTIQRTQQEDSAVYLCASSLVGTGINYGYTFGSGTRLTVV.

In DNA form, the CDR3 reads TGTGCCAGCAGTGAGATCAGGACAGGGAATTCACCCCTCCACTTT. As protein: CASSEIRTGNSPLHF. V is TRBV6-1 and J is TRBJ1-6; TRBD1 matches 8 bases. The CDR3 runs 15 residues. Per the germline V gene, CDR1 is MNHNS and CDR2 is SASEGT. With V trimmed by 3 bases and J by 7 bases, 5 bases remained unmatched.

This chain links TRBV12-3 or TRBV12-4 with TRBJ1-6; D is uncertain. The CDR3 consists of 14 residues. V was pared by 6 bases and J by 10 bases, with 16 bases between. DNA of the CDR3: TGTGCCAGCAGCTACTTGAATTCGGGGTCACCCCTCCACTTT. This codes for CASSYLNSGSPLHF.

The rearrangement joins TRBV5-4 to TRBJ1-6; 7 bases align to TRBD1. The germline CDR1 and CDR2 sequences are SGHNT and YYREEE (reference sequence). The CDR3 runs to 14 residues. The V gene end was trimmed by 5 bases and the J gene end by 8 bases; junction bases not matched to a gene: 7. The CDR3 loop is CASRGDRVDSPLHF. The CDR3, as DNA: TGTGCCAGCAGGGGCGACAGGGTTGATTCACCCCTCCACTTT.

As for this clonotype: The CDR3 end shows no conserved phenylalanine or tryptophan, and so a read error is likely. The chain has TRBV6-1 and TRBJ1-1, with D possibly being TRBD1 (5 bases). V lost 7 bases to trimming and J lost 0 bases, with 15 bases between them. CDR3 length: 15 amino acids. Germline V gene sequence: CDR1 MNHNS, CDR2 SASEGT. CDR3 in amino acids: CASTPTAFMNTEAFS. The CDR3 DNA reads as TGTGCCAGCACCCCGACAGCCTTCATGAACACTGAAGCTTTCTCT.

J is TRBJ2-5 and V is TRBV27; TRBD1 or TRBD2 may be the D gene (5 bases each). Germline assignment: CDR1 MNHEY and CDR2 SMNVEV (reference sequence). This CDR3 spans 15 amino acids. V lost 4 bases, J lost 5 bases, and 17 bases lay in between. CDR3 DNA sequence: TGTGCCAGCAGTTGGGGACCCTGGGGGATTGAGACCCAGTACTTC. It is translated as CASSWGPWGIETQYF.

This clonotype was found once. This rearrangement joins TRBV6-1 to TRBJ1-6, with 9 bases matching TRBD1. Germline V gene sequence: CDR1 MNHNS, CDR2 SASEGT. The V segment lost 5 bases and the J segment 12 bases; nucleotides outside the gene matches: 8. CDR3 length: 14 residues. DNA for the CDR3: TGTGCCAGCAGTCCCCAGGGACAGGGACTACCCCTCCACTTT. Translation: CASSPQGQGLPLHF.

This rearrangement joins TRBV28 to TRBJ2-7; D is ambiguous. The CDR3 is 13 amino acids. CDR1 is MDHEN and CDR2 is SYDVKM in the germline V gene. The V end lost 5 bases, the J end lost 2 bases, and 10 bases lay between the germline ends. The CDR3 bases are TGTGCCAGCAGTCCCACCCCTACCTACGAGCAGTACTTC. Amino acid sequence: CASSPTPTYEQYF.

This clonotype showed up just a few times. V gene TRBV20-1 combines with J gene TRBJ2-2; the D gene is possibly TRBD2 (6 bases). Between the trimmed V and J ends, which lost 5 bases and 5 bases, there was a span of 6 bases. CDR1 and CDR2 (germline): DFQATT, SNEGSKA (reference sequence). The CDR3 is 11 amino acids. In nucleotides, the CDR3 is TGCAGTGCTGGGGGGACCGGGGAGCTGTTTTTT. Protein product: CSAGGTGELFF.

This clonotype was observed once. This sequence joins TRBV6-1 and TRBJ2-3; D might be TRBD2 (6 bases). This CDR3 spans 17 amino acids. Germline V lookup: CDR1 MNHNS, CDR2 SASEGT. V lost 1 base and J 1 base, leaving 15 bases between the germline ends. Here the CDR3 reads CASSEVLGWGGTDTQYF. CDR3 bases: TGTGCCAGCAGTGAAGTTTTGGGCTGGGGGGGCACAGATACGCAGTATTTT.

CDR3 sequence (DNA): TGTGCCAGCAGCGACCGACAGGGGGCCATCCACGAGCAGTACTTC. Residues: CASSDRQGAIHEQYF. This sequence joins TRBV11-3 and TRBJ2-7; 10 bases agree with TRBD1. Trimming at V came to 5 bases and at J to 5 bases, leaving 9 bases not matched to a gene. The CDR3 is 15 residues long. Germline CDR1 reads SGHNT; CDR2 reads YENEEA.

This clonotype was observed a few times. This chain joins TRBV11-3 and TRBJ2-7; possibly TRBD1 for D (5 bases). In germline, CDR1 is SGHNT, CDR2 YENEEA. This CDR3 has 15 amino acids. V lost 0 bases and J lost 7, with 16 bases in between. The CDR3 nucleotides read TGTGCCAGCAGCTTAGATCCCAGGGCGATGGGTGAGCAGTACTTC. Translation: CASSLDPRAMGEQYF.

This clonotype appeared a few times. CDR3 nucleotide sequence: TGTGCCACCAGCAGAGATAGCGGGGCGGGAAACACCATATATTTT. Protein sequence: CATSRDSGAGNTIYF. V is TRBV15 and J is TRBJ1-3, with D possibly TRBD1 on 5 matching bases. The CDR3 runs to 15 residues. V lost 0 bases and J 4 bases, leaving 10 bases between the germline ends. Germline V gene data show CDR1 as LNHNV and CDR2 as YYDKDF (reference sequence). The variable domain in full, completed from reference TRBV15 and TRBJ1-3, reads DAMVIQNPRYQVTQFGKPVTLSCSQTLNHNVMYWYQQKSSQAPKLLFHYYDKDFNNEADTPDNFQSRRPNTSFCFLDIRSPGLGDTAMYLCATSRDSGAGNTIYFGEGSWLTVV.

This clonotype was found a few times. This chain joins TRBV19 and TRBJ2-1; the match to TRBD2 covers 9 bases. CDR3 size: 14 residues. V shed 6 bases and J 9 bases; nucleotides not matched to a gene: 9. Germline lookup yields CDR1 LNHDA and CDR2 SQIVND (reference sequence). The CDR3 nucleotides are TGTGCCAGTAGAAGGGCGGGAGGGCCTGGTGAGCAGTTCTTC. Translation: CASRRAGGPGEQFF.

The chain has TRBV11-1 and TRBJ1-6; D is unclear. The germline V gene encodes CDR1 SGHAT and CDR2 FQDESV (reference sequence). Trimming took 1 base from V and 9 from J, leaving 7 bases between them. The CDR3 has 13 amino acids. The chain's CDR3 is CASSLVGVSPLHF. The DNA of the CDR3 is TGTGCCAGCAGCTTAGTTGGGGTTTCACCCCTCCACTTT.

The chain links TRBV6-5 to TRBJ1-5; perhaps TRBD1 as D (6 bases). Germline V gene lookup returns CDR1 MNHEY and CDR2 SVGAGI. The CDR3 spans 16 residues. V was clipped by 2 bases and J by 3 bases, with 14 bases between them. CDR3 residues: CASSYVGGRSNQPQHF. CDR3 coding DNA: TGTGCCAGCAGTTACGTCGGGGGCCGGTCCAATCAGCCCCAGCATTTT.